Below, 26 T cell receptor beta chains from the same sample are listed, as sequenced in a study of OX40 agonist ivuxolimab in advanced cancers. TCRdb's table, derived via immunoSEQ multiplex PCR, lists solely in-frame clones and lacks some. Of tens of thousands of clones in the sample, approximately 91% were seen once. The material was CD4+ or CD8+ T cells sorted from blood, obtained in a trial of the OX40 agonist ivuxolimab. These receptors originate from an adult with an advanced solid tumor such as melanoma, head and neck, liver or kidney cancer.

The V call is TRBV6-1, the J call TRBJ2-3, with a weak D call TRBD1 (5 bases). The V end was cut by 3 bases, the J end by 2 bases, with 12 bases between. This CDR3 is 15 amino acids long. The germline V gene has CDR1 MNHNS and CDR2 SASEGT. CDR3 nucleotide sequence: TGTGCCAGCAGTGAGGGTAGGGGCCTCACAGATACGCAGTATTTT. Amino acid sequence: CASSEGRGLTDTQYF.

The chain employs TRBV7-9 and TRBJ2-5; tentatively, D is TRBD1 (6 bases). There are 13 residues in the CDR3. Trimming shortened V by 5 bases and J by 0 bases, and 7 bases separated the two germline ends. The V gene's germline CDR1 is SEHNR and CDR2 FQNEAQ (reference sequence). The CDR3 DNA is TGTGCCAGCAGCAGGGGGAACCAAGAGACCCAGTACTTC. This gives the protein CASSRGNQETQYF.

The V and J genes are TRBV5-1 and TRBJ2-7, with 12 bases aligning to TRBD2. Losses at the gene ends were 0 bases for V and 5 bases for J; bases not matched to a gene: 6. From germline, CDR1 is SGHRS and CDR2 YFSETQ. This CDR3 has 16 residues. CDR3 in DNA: TGCGCCAGCAGCTTGGCCCCGCTAGCGGGAGGGAACGAGCAGTACTTC. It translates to CASSLAPLAGGNEQYF. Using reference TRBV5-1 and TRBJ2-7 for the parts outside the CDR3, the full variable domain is KAGVTQTPRYLIKTRGQQVTLSCSPISGHRSVSWYQQTPGQGLQFLFEYFSETQRNKGNFPGRFSGRQFSNSRSEMNVSTLELGDSALYLCASSLAPLAGGNEQYFGPGTRLTVT.

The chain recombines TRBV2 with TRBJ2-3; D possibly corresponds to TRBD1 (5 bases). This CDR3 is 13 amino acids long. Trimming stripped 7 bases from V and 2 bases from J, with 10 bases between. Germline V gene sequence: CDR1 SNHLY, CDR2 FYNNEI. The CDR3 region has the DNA TGTGCCAGCAACCAGGGTTCCACAGATACGCAGTATTTT. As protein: CASNQGSTDTQYF.

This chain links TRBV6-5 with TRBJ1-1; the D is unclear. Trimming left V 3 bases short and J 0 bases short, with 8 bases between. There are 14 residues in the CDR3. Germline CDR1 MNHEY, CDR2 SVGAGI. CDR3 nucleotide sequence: TGTGCCAGCAGTTATTTCGGAATGAACACTGAAGCTTTCTTT. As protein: CASSYFGMNTEAFF.

The CDR3 loop reads CASSVSGTSGDTQYF. The CDR3 DNA reads TGTGCCAGCAGTGTTTCCGGGACTAGCGGAGATACGCAGTATTTT. The chain joins TRBV2 to TRBJ2-3; 11 positions agree with TRBD2. The CDR3 spans 15 residues. Germline lookup yields CDR1 SNHLY and CDR2 FYNNEI. Trimming cost V 4 bases and J 5 bases; bases outside gene matches: 5.

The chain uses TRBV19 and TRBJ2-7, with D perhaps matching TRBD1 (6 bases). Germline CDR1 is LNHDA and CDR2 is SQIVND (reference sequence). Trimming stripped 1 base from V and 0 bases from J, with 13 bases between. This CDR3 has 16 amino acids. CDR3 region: CASSIAGTMSSYEQYF. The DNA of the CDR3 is TGTGCCAGTAGTATAGCCGGGACAATGAGCTCCTACGAGCAGTACTTC.

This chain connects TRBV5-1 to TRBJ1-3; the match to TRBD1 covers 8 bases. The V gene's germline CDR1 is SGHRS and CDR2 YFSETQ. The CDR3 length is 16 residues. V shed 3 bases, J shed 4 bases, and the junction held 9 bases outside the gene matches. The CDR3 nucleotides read TGCGCCAGCAGCTGGACCCAGGGGGCATCAGGAAACACCATATATTTT. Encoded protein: CASSWTQGASGNTIYF.

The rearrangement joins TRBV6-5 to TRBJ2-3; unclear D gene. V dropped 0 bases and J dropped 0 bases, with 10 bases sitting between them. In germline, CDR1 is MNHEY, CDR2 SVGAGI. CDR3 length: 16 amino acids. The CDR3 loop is CASSYSARLSTDTQYF. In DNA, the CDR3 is TGTGCCAGCAGTTACTCGGCTAGATTGAGCACAGATACGCAGTATTTT.

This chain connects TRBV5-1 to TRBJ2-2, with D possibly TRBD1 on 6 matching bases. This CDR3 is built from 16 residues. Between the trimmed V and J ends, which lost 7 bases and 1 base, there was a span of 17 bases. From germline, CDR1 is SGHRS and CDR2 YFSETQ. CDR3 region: CASCFYRTENTGELFF. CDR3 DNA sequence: TGCGCCAGCTGTTTTTATAGGACAGAGAACACCGGGGAGCTGTTTTTT. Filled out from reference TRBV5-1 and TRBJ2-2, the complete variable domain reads KAGVTQTPRYLIKTRGQQVTLSCSPISGHRSVSWYQQTPGQGLQFLFEYFSETQRNKGNFPGRFSGRQFSNSRSEMNVSTLELGDSALYLCASCFYRTENTGELFFGEGSRLTVL.

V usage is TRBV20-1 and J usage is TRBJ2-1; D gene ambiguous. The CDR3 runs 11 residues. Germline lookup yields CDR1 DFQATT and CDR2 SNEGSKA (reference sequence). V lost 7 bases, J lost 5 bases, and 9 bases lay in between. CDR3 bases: TGCAGTGTCAGACCGAACAATGAGCAGTTCTTC. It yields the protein CSVRPNNEQFF.

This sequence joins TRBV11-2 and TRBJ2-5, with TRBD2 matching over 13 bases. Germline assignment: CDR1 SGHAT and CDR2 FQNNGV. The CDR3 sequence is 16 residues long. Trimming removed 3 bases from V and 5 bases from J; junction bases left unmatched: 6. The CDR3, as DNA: TGTGCCAGCAGCTTGAGTGCGACTAGCGGGAGGGAGACCCAGTACTTC. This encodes CASSLSATSGRETQYF.

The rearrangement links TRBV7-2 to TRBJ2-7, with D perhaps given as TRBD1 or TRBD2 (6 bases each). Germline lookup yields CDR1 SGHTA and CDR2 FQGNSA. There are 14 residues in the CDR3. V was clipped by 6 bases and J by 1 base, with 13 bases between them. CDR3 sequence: CASSRRGQSYEQYF. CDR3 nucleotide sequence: TGTGCCAGCAGTCGCCGGGGGCAGTCCTACGAGCAGTACTTC.

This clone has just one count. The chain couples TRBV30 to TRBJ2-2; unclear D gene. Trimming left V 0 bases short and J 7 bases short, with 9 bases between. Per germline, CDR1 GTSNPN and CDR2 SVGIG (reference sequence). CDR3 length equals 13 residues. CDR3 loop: CAWSVGSFGELFF. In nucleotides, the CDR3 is TGTGCCTGGAGTGTAGGCTCATTCGGGGAGCTGTTTTTT.

CDR3 in amino acids: CASSLLGRALSTDTQYF. In DNA, the CDR3 is TGTGCCAGCAGCTTACTCGGCAGAGCCCTTAGCACAGATACGCAGTATTTT. V is TRBV13 and J is TRBJ2-3; no reliable D call. This CDR3 region has 17 residues. Germline values: CDR1 PRHDT, CDR2 FYEKMQ (reference sequence). The V gene lost 2 bases and the J gene lost 0 bases, with 15 bases spanning the gap.

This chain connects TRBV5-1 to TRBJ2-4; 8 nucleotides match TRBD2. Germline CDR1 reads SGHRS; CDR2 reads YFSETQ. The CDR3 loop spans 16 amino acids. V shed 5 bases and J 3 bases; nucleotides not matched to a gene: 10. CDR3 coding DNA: TGCGCCAGCAGTCCGGGGGGGACGGAGCGCAAAAACATTCAGTACTTC. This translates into CASSPGGTERKNIQYF. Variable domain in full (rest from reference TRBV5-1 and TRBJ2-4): KAGVTQTPRYLIKTRGQQVTLSCSPISGHRSVSWYQQTPGQGLQFLFEYFSETQRNKGNFPGRFSGRQFSNSRSEMNVSTLELGDSALYLCASSPGGTERKNIQYFGAGTRLSVL.

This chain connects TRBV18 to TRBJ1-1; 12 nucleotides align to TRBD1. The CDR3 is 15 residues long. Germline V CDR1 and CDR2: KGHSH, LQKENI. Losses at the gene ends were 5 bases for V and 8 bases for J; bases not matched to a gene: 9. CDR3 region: CASSGTGTGGSEAFF. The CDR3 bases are TGTGCCAGCTCAGGGACCGGGACAGGGGGCTCCGAAGCTTTCTTT. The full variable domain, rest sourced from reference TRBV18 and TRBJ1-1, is NAGVMQNPRHLVRRRGQEARLRCSPMKGHSHVYWYRQLPEEGLKFMVYLQKENIIDESGMPKERFSAEFPKEGPSILRIQQVVRGDSAAYFCASSGTGTGGSEAFFGQGTRLTVV.

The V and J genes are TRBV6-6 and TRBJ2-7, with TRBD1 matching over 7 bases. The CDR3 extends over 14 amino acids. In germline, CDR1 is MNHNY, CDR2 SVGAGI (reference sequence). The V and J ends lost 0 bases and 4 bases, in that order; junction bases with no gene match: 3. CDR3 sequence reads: CASSYSGQTYEQYF. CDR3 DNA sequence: TGTGCCAGCAGTTACTCGGGACAGACGTACGAGCAGTACTTC.

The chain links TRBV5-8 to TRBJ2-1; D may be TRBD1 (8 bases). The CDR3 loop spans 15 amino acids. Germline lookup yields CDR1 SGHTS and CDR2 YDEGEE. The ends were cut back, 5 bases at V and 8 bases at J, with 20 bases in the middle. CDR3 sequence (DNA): TGTGCCAGCAGTGGGAGGGGGACAGGTGGTCATGAGCAGTTCTTC. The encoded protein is CASSGRGTGGHEQFF.

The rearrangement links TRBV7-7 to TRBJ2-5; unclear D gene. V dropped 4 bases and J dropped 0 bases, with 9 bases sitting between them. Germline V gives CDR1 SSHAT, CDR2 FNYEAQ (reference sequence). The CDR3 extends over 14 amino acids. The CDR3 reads CASSSLGNQETQYF. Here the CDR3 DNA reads TGTGCCAGCAGCTCCCTAGGGAACCAAGAGACCCAGTACTTC.

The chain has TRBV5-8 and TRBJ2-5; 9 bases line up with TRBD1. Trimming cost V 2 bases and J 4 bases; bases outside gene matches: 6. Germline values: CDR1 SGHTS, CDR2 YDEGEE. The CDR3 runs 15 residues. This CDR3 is CASSLSGTGRETQYF. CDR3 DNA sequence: TGTGCCAGCAGCTTATCCGGGACAGGGAGAGAGACCCAGTACTTC.

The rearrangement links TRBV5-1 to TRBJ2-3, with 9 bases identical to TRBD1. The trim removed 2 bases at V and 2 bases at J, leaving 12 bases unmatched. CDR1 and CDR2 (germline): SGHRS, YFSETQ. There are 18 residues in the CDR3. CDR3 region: CASSFTTRDRVDTDTQYF. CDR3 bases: TGCGCCAGCAGCTTTACGACCCGGGACAGGGTTGACACAGATACGCAGTATTTT.

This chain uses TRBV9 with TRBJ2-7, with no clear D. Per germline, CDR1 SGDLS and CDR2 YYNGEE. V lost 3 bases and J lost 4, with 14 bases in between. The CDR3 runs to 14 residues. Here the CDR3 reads CASSDRPGLYEQYF. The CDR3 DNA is TGTGCCAGCAGCGATCGCCCGGGCCTTTACGAGCAGTACTTC.

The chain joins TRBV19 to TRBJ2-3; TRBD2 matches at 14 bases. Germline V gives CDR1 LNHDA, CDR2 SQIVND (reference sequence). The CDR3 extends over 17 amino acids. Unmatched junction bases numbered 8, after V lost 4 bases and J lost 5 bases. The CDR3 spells CASSRLAGGSGEDTQYF. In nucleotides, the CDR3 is TGTGCCAGTAGTAGACTAGCGGGAGGGTCCGGGGAAGATACGCAGTATTTT.

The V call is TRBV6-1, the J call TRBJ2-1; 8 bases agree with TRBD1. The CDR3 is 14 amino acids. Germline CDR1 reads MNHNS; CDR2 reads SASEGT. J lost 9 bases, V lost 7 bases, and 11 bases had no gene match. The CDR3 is CASITGGFIVEQFF. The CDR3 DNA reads TGTGCCAGCATCACAGGGGGGTTCATAGTTGAGCAGTTCTTC.

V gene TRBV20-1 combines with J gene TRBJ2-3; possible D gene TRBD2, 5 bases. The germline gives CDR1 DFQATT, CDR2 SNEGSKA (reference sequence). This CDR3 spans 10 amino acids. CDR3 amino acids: CSGLSDTQYF. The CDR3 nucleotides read TGCAGCGGACTCTCCGATACGCAGTATTTT.